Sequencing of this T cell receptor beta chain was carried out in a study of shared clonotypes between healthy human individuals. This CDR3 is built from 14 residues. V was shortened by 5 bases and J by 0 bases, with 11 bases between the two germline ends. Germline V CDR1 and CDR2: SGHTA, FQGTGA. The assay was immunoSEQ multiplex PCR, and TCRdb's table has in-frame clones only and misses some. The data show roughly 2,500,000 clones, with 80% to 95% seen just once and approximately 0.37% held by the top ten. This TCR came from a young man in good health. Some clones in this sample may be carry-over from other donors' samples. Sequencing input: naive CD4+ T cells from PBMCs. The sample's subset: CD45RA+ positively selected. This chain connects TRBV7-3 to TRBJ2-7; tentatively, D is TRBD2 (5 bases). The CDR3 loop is CASSPGSDSYEQYF. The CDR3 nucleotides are TGTGCCAGCAGCCCGGGGAGCGACTCCTACGAGCAGTACTTC.